A single sample is the source of the 4 T cell receptor beta chains below, sequenced in a study of lymphopenia after photon versus proton radiotherapy. Assay used: immunoSEQ multiplex PCR; TCRdb lists only in-frame clones, some missing. The sample consists of approximately 150,000 clones, about 88% of them appearing once. The sample here was peripheral blood, taken from a patient treated with photon-based radiotherapy. The receptors were sampled from a man between 45 and 60 years old with gastric cancer.

The chain is built from TRBV4-1 and TRBJ2-4, with 9 positions matching TRBD2. V lost 2 bases to trimming and J lost 0 bases; unmatched junction nucleotides: 2. Germline loops: CDR1 MGHRA, CDR2 YSYEKL. The CDR3 runs 16 residues. The CDR3 DNA reads as TGCGCCAGCAGCCAAAGCGGGGGGAAAGCCAAAAACATTCAGTACTTC. This sequence encodes CASSQSGGKAKNIQYF.

The chain combines TRBV5-6 with TRBJ1-4, with 8 bases aligning to TRBD1. This CDR3 has 14 amino acids. Unmatched junction bases numbered 6, after V lost 5 bases and J lost 6 bases. Germline-derived CDR1 and CDR2 are SGHDT and YYEEEE. The CDR3 loop is CASRNPTGDEKLFF. The DNA of the CDR3 is TGTGCCAGCAGGAATCCGACAGGGGATGAAAAACTGTTTTTT.

The chain links TRBV29-1 to TRBJ2-3; D is tentatively TRBD1 or TRBD2 (5 bases each). Trimming took off 4 bases at V and 2 bases at J, with 16 bases between the two ends. The CDR3 runs 15 residues. CDR1 and CDR2 from the germline V gene are SQVTM and ANQGSEA. CDR3 sequence reads: CSVGKGRSITDTQYF. DNA for the CDR3: TGCAGCGTTGGCAAGGGACGGTCGATCACAGATACGCAGTATTTT.

The rearrangement joins TRBV30 to TRBJ2-7; possibly TRBD1 or TRBD2 for D (5 bases each). The CDR3 has 15 amino acids. The germline V gene encodes CDR1 GTSNPN and CDR2 SVGIG (reference sequence). Trimming left V 4 bases short and J 2 bases short, with 18 bases between. The CDR3, as DNA: TGTGCCTGGACCGACCGGGGCAGGGCCACCTACGAGCAGTACTTC. This encodes CAWTDRGRATYEQYF.